This is a list of T cell receptor beta chains from one sample in a study of blood T cell repertoires in COVID-19. TCRdb's copy holds only in-frame clones and misses some; the assay was immunoSEQ multiplex PCR. The data hold approximately 150,000 clones, with under 90% observed a single time. The sequenced sample consisted of peripheral blood. The receptors stem from a human donor in a cohort sampled during active COVID-19. Each CDR3 is given with its conserved first and last residue. D genes are given only for firm matches.

V	length	J	D	CDR3
TRBV19	17	TRBJ2-3	TRBD1	CASSYEIQGMNTDTQYF
TRBV19	16	TRBJ2-1	NA	CASSTRDSSSYNEQFF
TRBV5-1	14	TRBJ2-3	TRBD2	CATGSGGGGDTQYF
TRBV11-2	13	TRBJ2-5	TRBD1	CASSPDRGETQYF
TRBV7-3	14	TRBJ2-1	TRBD2	CASSLTGSGNEQFF
TRBV18	14	TRBJ2-1	NA	CASSPGVTTGAQFF
TRBV7-6	13	TRBJ2-7	TRBD1	CASSSTGGYEQYF
TRBV5-1	17	TRBJ2-3	TRBD2	CASSTLPGTSTTDTQYF
TRBV11-2	16	TRBJ2-7	TRBD2	CASSRPEAGGNYEQYF
TRBV4-1	15	TRBJ1-5	TRBD1	CASRPRDRNNQPQHF
TRBV7-3	13	TRBJ2-1	NA	CASSPNRRNEQFF
TRBV5-5	13	TRBJ2-7	NA	CASSWGLTGEQYF
TRBV7-8	13	TRBJ2-7	NA	CASSLAQGSEQYF
TRBV18	12	TRBJ2-5	NA	CASSPLEETQYF
TRBV4-2	17	TRBJ2-7	TRBD2	CASSQDLVPAGGYEQYF
TRBV3-1/TRBV3-2	14	TRBJ2-5	NA	CASSHHTDQETQYF
TRBV6-2/TRBV6-3	12	TRBJ2-7	TRBD1	CASSDRVREQYF
TRBV18	14	TRBJ2-7	NA	CASSPVGSGYEQYF
TRBV27	14	TRBJ1-2	NA	CASSFTSGAGGYTF
TRBV18	13	TRBJ2-7	NA	CASSQGDPYEQYF
TRBV6-2/TRBV6-3	14	TRBJ2-7	TRBD1	CASSFTRDRYEQYF
TRBV3-1/TRBV3-2	15	TRBJ2-2	TRBD2	CASSLAGVDTGELFF
TRBV20-1	11	TRBJ1-6	NA	CSASADSPLHF
TRBV18	18	TRBJ1-3	NA	CASSLTPSTGGSGNTIYF
TRBV28	14	TRBJ2-7	TRBD2	CASIEPGTSGEQYF
TRBV5-1	16	TRBJ2-3	TRBD1	CASSHGQGKHSDTQYF
TRBV4-3	14	TRBJ1-1	NA	CASSQDRANTEAFF
TRBV6-5	15	TRBJ2-5	NA	CASSRLTGPQETQYF
TRBV18	13	TRBJ2-5	NA	CASSQGVGETQYF
TRBV7-2	13	TRBJ1-1	NA	CASNLLMNTEAFF
TRBV19	13	TRBJ2-7	TRBD2	CASSSTSVHEQYF
TRBV19	15	TRBJ1-4	TRBD1	CASSIVGTGREKLFF
TRBV9	19	TRBJ2-3	TRBD2	CASSVAPGLAGPPSLTQYF